This T cell receptor (beta chain) was captured by sequencing in a study of blood T cell repertoires in COVID-19. What the recovered Cohort 3 donors had was two negative PCRs, clearance, or symptom resolution. Germline CDR1 MNHEY, CDR2 SMNVEV (reference sequence). The CDR3 loop spans 16 amino acids. Trimming took 3 bases from V and 2 from J; bases not matched to a gene: 7. Sequencing was performed with immunoSEQ multiplex PCR; in TCRdb, only in-frame clones are kept and a portion is missing. This table has about 250,000 clones, 80% to 90% appearing once. The rearrangement uses TRBV27 and TRBJ2-3; 8 nucleotides match TRBD2. The source material was PBMCs or T cells enriched from blood (not recorded which). The sequence came from a man between 40 and 49 years old who had recovered from COVID-19. The CDR3 DNA reads as TGTGCCAGCAGTTTCCCCGGGGGGGGCCCCACAGATACGCAGTATTTT. Translation: CASSFPGGGPTDTQYF.